This T cell receptor (beta chain) comes out of a study of blood T cell repertoires in COVID-19. CDR1 is MDHEN, CDR2 SYDVKM, per germline. V shed 4 bases, J shed 4 bases, and the junction held 4 bases outside the gene matches. The CDR3 runs 15 residues. TCRdb keeps only in-frame clones here, not all; method: immunoSEQ multiplex PCR. The data hold approximately 200,000 clones, with just under 85% observed a single time. The sample was peripheral blood. The rearrangement uses TRBV28 and TRBJ1-5; 10 positions match TRBD1. The sequence came from a human donor with acute or convalescent COVID-19. The donor label of this sample is uncertain. CDR3 nucleotides: TGTGCCAGCAGTTCCGGGACAGGGGATAATCAGCCCCAGCATTTT. This codes for CASSSGTGDNQPQHF.